The 26 T cell receptor beta chains reported below all come from one sample, sequenced in a study of shared clonotypes between healthy human individuals. Measured with immunoSEQ multiplex PCR; TCRdb has only the in-frame clones, and not every one. The sample records 2,500,000 or so clones, 93% being singletons. The sequenced sample consisted of naive CD4+ T cells from PBMCs. Subset reported: CD45RA+ positively selected. These receptors were collected from a man aged 18 to 29 in good health. Some clones in this sample may be carry-over from other donors' samples.

In regard to this clone: At the DNA level, this CDR3 is encoded by other sequences in the same sample as well. The chain is built from TRBV5-1 and TRBJ2-1; D is undetermined. The CDR3 extends over 15 amino acids. Trimming removed 0 bases from V and 0 bases from J, with 7 bases in between. The V gene's germline CDR1 is SGHRS and CDR2 YFSETQ. The CDR3 here is CASSLGPSSYNEQFF. CDR3 nucleotides: TGCGCCAGCAGCTTGGGACCGAGCTCCTACAATGAGCAGTTCTTC.

V usage is TRBV6-1 and J usage is TRBJ2-5; TRBD2 is a possible D gene (6 bases). From germline, CDR1 is MNHNS and CDR2 SASEGT. V lost 8 bases and J 4 bases, leaving 14 bases between the germline ends. There are 13 residues in the CDR3. The chain's CDR3 is CASGGVGGETQYF. The CDR3 DNA is TGTGCCAGCGGCGGGGTGGGTGGAGAGACCCAGTACTTC.

The chain is built from TRBV5-1 and TRBJ1-2, with no clear D. Trimming shortened V by 2 bases and J by 5 bases, and 16 bases separated the two germline ends. Germline V gene lookup returns CDR1 SGHRS and CDR2 YFSETQ. The CDR3 is 15 amino acids. In DNA, the CDR3 is TGCGCCAGCAGCTTCTCGGGCTTAGCCCTTTATGGCTACACCTTC. Protein: CASSFSGLALYGYTF.

In this sample, this clone turned up once. The gene calls are TRBV7-9 and TRBJ1-4; D gene uncertain. V lost 3 bases to trimming and J lost 8 bases, with 19 bases between them. CDR3 size: 16 residues. Germline CDR1 reads SEHNR; CDR2 reads FQNEAQ (reference sequence). The CDR3 nucleotides read TGTGCCAGCAGCTTGGGCGGTGGCCCACCCGGGGAAAAACTGTTTTTT. Protein product: CASSLGGGPPGEKLFF.

This chain uses TRBV7-9 with TRBJ2-2; TRBD2 aligns across 7 bases. CDR1 and CDR2 (germline): SEHNR, FQNEAQ (reference sequence). The CDR3 sequence is 16 residues long. V was clipped by 6 bases and J by 4 bases; unmatched bases: 11. CDR3 loop: CASRPTGREFTGELFF. As DNA, the CDR3 is TGTGCCAGCAGGCCCACGGGGCGGGAGTTCACCGGGGAGCTGTTTTTT.

V gene TRBV6-5 combines with J gene TRBJ2-7, with 7 bases identical to TRBD2. Looked up from germline, CDR1 is MNHEY and CDR2 is SVGAGI. This CDR3 contains 15 residues. Germline trimming cut 6 bases from V and 0 bases from J; bases unmatched to any gene: 8. The CDR3 nucleotides read TGTGCCAGCAGGGGTAATAGCGGGCACTCCTACGAGCAGTACTTC. Its protein product is CASRGNSGHSYEQYF.

The chain is built from TRBV30 and TRBJ2-3; TRBD2 matches 9 bases. The CDR3 covers 16 residues. J gave up 4 bases and V 7 bases, and 15 bases lay outside the gene matches. The germline V gene encodes CDR1 GTSNPN and CDR2 SVGIG (reference sequence). CDR3 protein: CASTSSAGGPADTQYF. CDR3 nucleotides: TGTGCCTCGACCTCTAGCGCGGGAGGGCCGGCAGATACGCAGTATTTT.

This clone was recorded only once. The J gene is TRBJ2-1, the V gene TRBV9, with D perhaps TRBD1 or TRBD2 (5 bases each). Trimming removed 2 bases at V and 4 bases at J, with 13 bases between. Germline CDR1 and CDR2: SGDLS and YYNGEE. The CDR3 spans 15 residues. The CDR3 DNA reads as TGTGCCAGCAGCGTTCAAGGGGACCTATACAATGAGCAGTTCTTC. It codes for CASSVQGDLYNEQFF.

The chain combines TRBV29-1 with TRBJ2-7; D not certain. The germline CDR1 and CDR2 sequences are SQVTM and ANQGSEA. The length of the CDR3 is 14 residues. V was pared by 3 bases and J by 2 bases, with 14 bases between. CDR3 sequence (DNA): TGCAGCGTTGATGGCGTGGAGTTCCCCTACGAGCAGTACTTC. Translation gives CSVDGVEFPYEQYF.

The chain carries TRBV15 and TRBJ2-5; D call uncertain. Germline V lookup: CDR1 LNHNV, CDR2 YYDKDF (reference sequence). This CDR3 region has 12 residues. V lost 5 bases and J lost 9, with 13 bases in between. The CDR3 spells CATSPVFGAQYF. In DNA form, the CDR3 reads TGTGCCACCAGCCCCGTGTTCGGAGCCCAGTACTTC. Using reference TRBV15 and TRBJ2-5 for the parts outside the CDR3, the full variable domain is DAMVIQNPRYQVTQFGKPVTLSCSQTLNHNVMYWYQQKSSQAPKLLFHYYDKDFNNEADTPDNFQSRRPNTSFCFLDIRSPGLGDTAMYLCATSPVFGAQYFGPGTRLLVL.

This clone has just one count. The chain combines TRBV7-3 with TRBJ2-5; maybe TRBD2 (5 bases). Germline V gene data show CDR1 as SGHTA and CDR2 as FQGTGA. The length of the CDR3 is 13 residues. The germline V and J ends were trimmed by 5 bases and 5 bases, with 12 bases remaining between them. CDR3 sequence reads: CASSVRAWETQYF. The CDR3 nucleotides are TGTGCCAGCAGCGTGAGGGCTTGGGAGACCCAGTACTTC.

The rearrangement uses TRBV6-5 and TRBJ1-2; 11 nucleotides agree with TRBD1. CDR1 MNHEY and CDR2 SVGAGI come from the germline V gene. CDR3 size: 16 residues. Trimming cost V 0 bases and J 8 bases; bases outside gene matches: 8. This CDR3 is CASSYSKGTGGRGYTF. The CDR3 DNA sequence: TGTGCCAGCAGTTACTCCAAGGGGACAGGGGGTAGGGGCTACACCTTC.

The rearrangement links TRBV2 to TRBJ1-2; D not resolved. Germline loops: CDR1 SNHLY, CDR2 FYNNEI. V was shortened by 8 bases and J by 7 bases, with 32 bases between the two germline ends. The CDR3 spans 18 residues. CDR3 region: CASLGRKKDTNPRIGYTF. The CDR3 region has the DNA TGTGCCAGCTTGGGCCGAAAAAAAGATACGAACCCGAGGATTGGCTACACCTTC. Variable domain in full (rest from reference TRBV2 and TRBJ1-2): EPEVTQTPSHQVTQMGQEVILRCVPISNHLYFYWYRQILGQKVEFLVSFYNNEISEKSEIFDDQFSVERPDGSNFTLKIRSTKLEDSAMYFCASLGRKKDTNPRIGYTFGSGTRLTVV.

The chain links TRBV5-1 to TRBJ2-3; D is ambiguous. The CDR3 runs 18 residues. The ends were cut back, 4 bases at V and 4 bases at J, with 25 bases in the middle. Per the germline V gene, CDR1 is SGHRS and CDR2 is YFSETQ. The CDR3 protein is CASSPAFVGSHYPDTQYF. CDR3 DNA sequence: TGCGCCAGCAGCCCGGCGTTCGTAGGGTCACATTATCCAGATACGCAGTATTTT.

For this clone: The same CDR3 arises from other DNA sequences in this sample as well. The J gene is TRBJ2-1, the V gene TRBV7-3; no clear D gene. Between the trimmed V and J ends, which lost 2 bases and 9 bases, there was a span of 5 bases. The CDR3 has 11 amino acids. Germline lookup yields CDR1 SGHTA and CDR2 FQGTGA. The CDR3 here is CASSLGGEQFF. CDR3 bases: TGTGCCAGCAGCTTAGGCGGTGAGCAGTTCTTC.

The chain links TRBV5-1 to TRBJ2-7, with D possibly TRBD1 on 7 matching bases. Trimming pared 4 bases from V and 0 bases from J, leaving 17 bases between. This CDR3 spans 16 amino acids. Germline V gives CDR1 SGHRS, CDR2 YFSETQ. CDR3 DNA: TGCGCCAGCAGCACGCGGTCAGGGGGGAGCTCCTACGAGCAGTACTTC. Translation: CASSTRSGGSSYEQYF.

This sequence joins TRBV28 and TRBJ1-5; 8 nucleotides match TRBD1. The CDR3 spans 14 residues. With V trimmed by 6 bases and J by 10 bases, 11 bases remained unmatched. Germline CDR1 is MDHEN and CDR2 is SYDVKM. The CDR3 protein is CASSPGTGHRPQHF. Written as DNA, the CDR3 is TGTGCCAGCAGCCCCGGGACAGGCCATCGACCCCAGCATTTT. Together with reference TRBV28 and TRBJ1-5, the CDR3 gives the full variable domain: DVKVTQSSRYLVKRTGEKVFLECVQDMDHENMFWYRQDPGLGLRLIYFSYDVKMKEKGDIPEGYSVSREKKERFSLILESASTNQTSMYLCASSPGTGHRPQHFGDGTRLSIL.

The chain uses TRBV7-8 and TRBJ2-3; TRBD2 is a possible D gene (7 bases). CDR3 length: 21 residues. The ends were cut back, 0 bases at V and 2 bases at J, with 27 bases in the middle. Per the germline V gene, CDR1 is SGHVS and CDR2 is FQNEAQ. CDR3 loop: CASSLAATSHRWGLSTDTQYF. CDR3 bases: TGTGCCAGCAGCTTAGCGGCGACTAGCCACCGCTGGGGGCTATCCACAGATACGCAGTATTTT.

The gene calls are TRBV30 and TRBJ1-6; unclear D gene. The CDR3 has 11 residues. The V and J ends lost 5 bases and 10 bases respectively, with 9 bases between them. Germline loops: CDR1 GTSNPN, CDR2 SVGIG (reference sequence). CDR3 sequence: CAWGEKSPLHF. In DNA, the CDR3 is TGTGCCTGGGGGGAGAAATCACCCCTCCACTTT.

Regarding this clone: This sample includes further DNA sequences coding for the same CDR3. V usage is TRBV15 and J usage is TRBJ1-5; 7 bases line up with TRBD1. V lost 0 bases and J lost 4; bases outside the gene matches: 0. The CDR3 consists of 14 residues. Per germline, CDR1 LNHNV and CDR2 YYDKDF (reference sequence). The CDR3 DNA follows: TGTGCCACCAGCAGAGACAGGGGGAATCAGCCCCAGCATTTT. This codes for CATSRDRGNQPQHF.

The chain carries TRBV7-2 and TRBJ2-3; D uncertain. The CDR3 loop spans 13 amino acids. Trimming removed 0 bases at V and 5 bases at J, with 6 bases between. CDR1 SGHTA and CDR2 FQGNSA come from the germline V gene. Here the CDR3 DNA reads TGTGCCAGCAGCTTAGCTTCTGGAGATACGCAGTATTTT. Translated, it gives CASSLASGDTQYF.

The chain uses TRBV28 and TRBJ2-5; 7 bases line up with TRBD1. Per the germline V gene, CDR1 is MDHEN and CDR2 is SYDVKM. V lost 7 bases, J lost 3 bases, and 5 bases stayed unmatched. The CDR3 consists of 13 residues. The CDR3: CASTEGAEETQYF. The CDR3 nucleotides read TGTGCCAGCACAGAGGGGGCTGAAGAGACCCAGTACTTC.

The chain couples TRBV28 to TRBJ1-5; possible D gene TRBD1, 6 bases. CDR1 is MDHEN, CDR2 SYDVKM, per germline. V was cut by 2 bases and J by 11 bases, with 22 bases left in between. The CDR3 has 16 residues. The CDR3 sequence is CASSLLRGLESLAQHF. The CDR3 nucleotides are TGTGCCAGCAGTTTACTGCGGGGGCTGGAATCATTGGCCCAGCATTTT.

The V call is TRBV5-4, the J call TRBJ2-6; 12 positions match TRBD1. Germline lookup yields CDR1 SGHNT and CDR2 YYREEE (reference sequence). CDR3 length: 17 residues. Unmatched junction bases numbered 6, after V lost 4 bases and J lost 4 bases. The CDR3 is CASSGTGGVAGANVLTF. The CDR3, as DNA: TGTGCCAGCAGCGGGACAGGGGGCGTTGCGGGGGCCAACGTCCTGACTTTC.

The chain carries TRBV7-8 and TRBJ2-1; unclear D gene. The CDR3 covers 15 residues. Germline V gene lookup returns CDR1 SGHVS and CDR2 FQNEAQ. V lost 5 bases and J lost 5, with 16 bases in between. The CDR3 sequence: CASSPHSRSHNEQFF. The CDR3 coding sequence is TGTGCCAGCAGCCCTCATAGCAGGTCCCACAATGAGCAGTTCTTC.

Of note for this clone: In the same sample, other DNA sequences code for this CDR3. V gene TRBV5-1 combines with J gene TRBJ1-4; no definite D call. The CDR3 is made up of 12 amino acids. Trimming took 2 bases from V and 7 from J, leaving 6 bases between them. The germline gives CDR1 SGHRS, CDR2 YFSETQ. The CDR3 loop is CASSFSSEKLFF. The DNA for the CDR3 is TGCGCCAGCAGCTTCAGCAGTGAAAAACTGTTTTTT.